This T cell receptor beta chain was identified during a study of response to subunit inactivated influenza vaccine. This clonotype was observed at least ten times. Its antigen is currently unknown. Study results and caveats: It was the authors' suggestion that each seasonal influenza vaccination recruits few new T cells.

TCRdb re-analysed the RT-PCR reads in MiXCR, keeping a single row per CDR3 protein. Of under 750,000 distinct CDR3 sequences in the sample, over 9.5% were seen once. V was cut by 1 base and J by 3 bases, with 10 bases left in between. CDR3 size: 15 residues. The germline CDR1 and CDR2 sequences are MGHRA and YSYEKL. The input for sequencing was PBMCs from blood, taken on the day of vaccination. The V and J genes are TRBV4-1 and TRBJ2-1; D remains unclear. The receptor comes from a man over 45 who received an inactivated influenza vaccine. This chain's CDR3 is CASSQVEAGYNEQFF. The DNA for the CDR3 is TGCGCCAGCAGCCAAGTGGAAGCAGGCTACAATGAGCAGTTCTTC.